The rows below give T cell receptor beta chains drawn from one sample of a study of naive and memory T cell subsets. TCRdb reprocessed the UMI-ligation and nested PCR reads via MiXCR and lists one record per CDR3 protein. The table has 95,000 to 110,000 distinct CDR3 sequences, about 15% seen once. The sample comprised naive CD8+ T cells from blood. Every receptor here comes from a human donor in good health. Each CDR3 is given with its conserved first and last residue. Each record gives: CDR3 protein, CDR3 DNA, J gene, clone size, D gene, V gene. D genes are given only for firm matches. The listing skips clone size in some rows; elsewhere it reads once, few, many or a size class.

CASSPGWADTQYF,TGTGCCAGCAGCCCGGGATGGGCAGATACGCAGTATTTT,TRBJ2-3,many,NA,TRBV11-2
CAGGTSGQLEQYF,TGTGCCGGTGGAACTAGCGGGCAACTTGAGCAGTACTTC,TRBJ2-7,few,TRBD2,TRBV5-8
CASSKKSEAGGYEQYF,TGTGCCAGCAGCAAAAAGTCCGAAGCGGGAGGTTACGAGCAGTACTTC,TRBJ2-7,many,NA,TRBV21-1
CSVAIGSAFF,TGCAGCGTTGCAATCGGATCGGCTTTCTTT,TRBJ1-1,NA,NA,TRBV29-1
CSVLYGQGDEQFF,TGCAGCGTTCTTTACGGGCAAGGAGATGAGCAGTTCTTC,TRBJ2-1,NA,NA,TRBV29-1
CASSYSGSANTGELFF,TGTGCCAGCAGTTATAGCGGGTCCGCGAACACCGGGGAGCTGTTTTTT,TRBJ2-2,NA,TRBD2,TRBV6-6
CASGGGEPLSCGETQYF,TGTGCCAGCGGAGGAGGGGAGCCTCTCTCGTGTGGAGAGACCCAGTACTTC,TRBJ2-5,NA,NA,TRBV28
CASSPPGSTEAFF,TGTGCCAGCAGCCCGCCGGGATCCACTGAAGCTTTCTTT,TRBJ1-1,many,NA,TRBV4-2
CASSLLDSSADTQYF,TGTGCCAGCAGCTTACTCGACAGTTCTGCAGATACGCAGTATTTT,TRBJ2-3,few,NA,TRBV13
CASSFAYRTDTQYF,TGTGCCAGCAGCTTCGCCTATAGGACAGATACGCAGTATTTT,TRBJ2-3,NA,NA,TRBV5-6
CASSLGTGVRYF,TGTGCCAGCAGTTTAGGGACAGGGGTTCGGTATTTT,TRBJ2-3,many,TRBD1,TRBV27
CASSLAGDSYEQYF,TGTGCCAGCAGTTTAGCGGGGGACTCCTACGAGCAGTACTTC,TRBJ2-7,many,TRBD2,TRBV27
CASSYGGGKMTDTQYF,TGTGCCAGCAGCTACGGGGGAGGAAAGATGACAGATACGCAGTATTTT,TRBJ2-3,many,NA,TRBV7-3
CASSPAGRADTQYF,TGTGCCAGCTCACCTGCGGGTCGGGCAGATACGCAGTATTTT,TRBJ2-3,many,NA,TRBV18
CSVEDRAVSYEQYF,TGCAGCGTTGAGGACAGGGCCGTCTCCTACGAGCAGTACTTC,TRBJ2-7,NA,TRBD1,TRBV29-1
CASSWTELNTEAFF,TGTGCCAGCAGTTGGACCGAACTGAACACTGAAGCTTTCTTT,TRBJ1-1,many,NA,TRBV6-6
CASSPPGTGGFNNSPLHF,TGTGCCAGCAGCCCCCCCGGGACAGGGGGATTCAATAATTCACCCCTCCACTTT,TRBJ1-6,NA,TRBD1,TRBV7-9
CASSGQADEQFF,TGTGCCAGCAGTGGACAGGCGGATGAGCAGTTCTTC,TRBJ2-1,NA,TRBD1,TRBV6-2/TRBV6-3
CASSDPTSSGEQFF,TGTGCCAGCAGCGATCCGACTAGCTCGGGTGAGCAGTTCTTC,TRBJ2-1,many,TRBD2,TRBV7-9
CASSSGSSREQFF,TGTGCCAGCAGCTCCGGGAGTAGCAGGGAGCAGTTCTTC,TRBJ2-1,NA,NA,TRBV11-2
CASRGDEGGETQYF,TGTGCCAGCAGAGGGGACGAGGGTGGAGAGACCCAGTACTTC,TRBJ2-5,NA,NA,TRBV27
CASSPEAALNTF,TGTGCCAGCAGCCCCGAGGCTGCCCTAAACACCTTC,TRBJ1-2,NA,NA,TRBV14
CASSLGVTGELFF,TGTGCCAGCAGTTTGGGCGTCACCGGGGAGCTGTTTTTT,TRBJ2-2,NA,NA,TRBV12-3/TRBV12-4
CSARVRSSGRHEQYF,TGCAGTGCTAGAGTACGGTCTAGCGGGAGACACGAGCAGTACTTC,TRBJ2-7,many,TRBD2,TRBV20-1
CATSRVPGPGELFF,TGTGCCACCAGCAGAGTCCCGGGACCCGGGGAGCTGTTTTTT,TRBJ2-2,few,NA,TRBV15
CAWSVGTDYEQYF,TGTGCCTGGAGTGTAGGGACAGACTACGAGCAGTACTTC,TRBJ2-7,many,TRBD1,TRBV30
CASSQEAPNDRDNQPQHF,TGCGCCAGCAGCCAAGAAGCCCCTAACGACAGGGACAATCAGCCCCAGCATTTT,TRBJ1-5,NA,TRBD1,TRBV4-3
CASSPVTANTEAFF,TGTGCCAGCAGCCCAGTAACAGCGAACACTGAAGCTTTCTTT,TRBJ1-1,few,NA,TRBV13